These 3 T cell receptor beta chains were sequenced from one sample in a study of OX40 agonist ivuxolimab in advanced cancers. Produced via immunoSEQ multiplex PCR; TCRdb's table is partial and in-frame only. The sample lists more than 60,000 clones, 85% occurring once. The source was CD4+ or CD8+ T cells sorted from blood, collected in a trial of the OX40 agonist ivuxolimab. The receptors come from an adult with an advanced solid tumor such as melanoma, head and neck, liver or kidney cancer.

The genes are TRBV2 and TRBJ2-1, with a tentative D call TRBD2 (5 bases). The CDR3 runs 13 residues. Germline V gene sequence: CDR1 SNHLY, CDR2 FYNNEI. Trimming removed 6 bases at V and 7 bases at J, with 13 bases between. CDR3 sequence reads: CASSVGLRNEQFF. For the CDR3, the DNA is TGTGCCAGCAGCGTAGGACTTAGAAATGAGCAGTTCTTC.

The rearrangement joins TRBV2 to TRBJ1-5, with TRBD1 matching 9 bases. Germline trimming cut 8 bases from V and 5 bases from J; bases unmatched to any gene: 10. The CDR3 runs to 15 residues. The germline CDR1 and CDR2 sequences are SNHLY and FYNNEI. DNA for the CDR3: TGTGCCAGCGGCTGGACAGGGGCAGGGGATCAGCCCCAGCATTTT. Translated: CASGWTGAGDQPQHF.

The CDR3 sequence is CASSESASGRNEQYF. CDR3 bases: TGCGCCAGCAGTGAGTCGGCCAGCGGGAGGAACGAGCAGTACTTC. This chain uses TRBV10-1 with TRBJ2-7, with 9 bases that match TRBD2. The CDR3 runs to 15 residues. Germline assignment: CDR1 WNHNN and CDR2 SYGVQD (reference sequence). Trimming at V came to 0 bases and at J to 5 bases, leaving 5 bases not matched to a gene.